This T cell receptor (beta chain) was documented in a study of blood T cell repertoires in COVID-19 (TCRdb year 2020). Describing the broader study: Samples from collaborators originated in the United States, Italy and Spain and spanned both the acute and convalescent phases of COVID-19. The material from the prospective study consisted of cDNA or gDNA derived from T cells, B-cell-depleted T cells, or PBMCs. Deeply sampled blood TCRbeta repertoires from subjects exposed to, actively infected with, or recovered from COVID-19 were included in the dataset. The repertoires were made available in a free public database intended to serve as a resource for research on the immune response to SARS-CoV-2. The samples were drawn from the first 160 participants of the ongoing ImmuneRACE study and from 1,254 subjects provided by 6 global collaborators. Sample metadata almost always included a de-identified subject ID, COVID-19 status, age in years and sex. Where HLA class I and class II types were available, the types were taken from metadata supplied by the sample provider, not from assay-based typing.

Each collaborating institution followed its own protocols to collect whole blood in K2EDTA tubes. Collaborator samples were shipped for TCRbeta analysis as frozen whole blood, isolated PBMCs, or DNA extracted from either sample type. Notes on this clone: Which antigen it targets is not known. No much larger clone exists at a distance of one base, and base qualities are not known.

TCRbeta CDR3 regions were amplified from genomic DNA by means of the immunoSEQ Assay, a bias-controlled multiplex PCR. As for the original processing: Nucleated cell counts per sample were estimated from amplification of reference gene primers within the assay. To quantify the absolute abundance of each unique TCRbeta CDR3 rearrangement, sequence reads were collapsed and filtered. For each sample, productive Simpson clonality was calculated by taking the square root of Simpson's diversity index across productive rearrangements. TCRdb stores this immuneACCESS table with in-frame sequences only. Part of the clones is absent; in the studies checked, under half of the shortfall reflects unresolved V genes, and no reason is known for the rest. From that table come the V and J calls and clone size; the DNA was used to work out D and trimming. For this sample there are under 60,000 clones; around three quarters appear just once. The top ten constitute more than 25% of the sample.

What the authors observed across the whole study: How much clinical and demographic metadata was included differed by source and by participant, and the metadata was provided uncurated.

CDR1 and CDR2, per the germline V gene (reference sequence), are LNHDA and SQIVND. From the cysteine up to the phenylalanine, the CDR3 has a length of 15 residues. Just the 45-base CDR3 DNA is kept, in frame starting at base 1. Cut back by 3 bases and 5 bases, the V and J ends lie 11 bases apart. The source material was peripheral blood. This receptor chain uses TRBV19 and TRBJ1-6, with the D gene not confidently named. The sequence was obtained from a man between 70 and 80 years old with acute or convalescent COVID-19. The nucleotide sequence is TGTGCCAGTAGTATCGCGGGTACCAATAATTCACCCCTCCACTTT. Translation gives CASSIAGTNNSPLHF.